This T cell receptor beta chain was retrieved from a study of cytomegalovirus exposure and HLA in healthy donors. Points from the study as a whole: Immune exposure information comprised only CMV serostatus. Diagnosis of cytomegalovirus status made by the classifier reportedly showed high specificity and sensitivity.

Primers: 60 Vbeta forward and 13 Jbeta reverse. Profiled with immunoSEQ multiplex PCR; TCRdb holds only in-frame clones, not every one. This listing includes about 77,000 clones. For this clone: Antigen specificity is unknown.

The CDR3 totals 13 residues. V was pared by 4 bases and J by 3 bases, with 10 bases between. The germline V gene encodes CDR1 SGHRS and CDR2 YFSETQ. The receptor was derived from a man aged 45-60 years in good health and CMV-seropositive. The genes are TRBV5-1 and TRBJ1-1, with TRBD1 as a possible D gene (5 bases). The sequenced sample was PBMCs. The CDR3 nucleotides read TGCGCCAGCAGCCGGGGGGGTGACACTGAAGCTTTCTTT. It encodes CASSRGGDTEAFF.